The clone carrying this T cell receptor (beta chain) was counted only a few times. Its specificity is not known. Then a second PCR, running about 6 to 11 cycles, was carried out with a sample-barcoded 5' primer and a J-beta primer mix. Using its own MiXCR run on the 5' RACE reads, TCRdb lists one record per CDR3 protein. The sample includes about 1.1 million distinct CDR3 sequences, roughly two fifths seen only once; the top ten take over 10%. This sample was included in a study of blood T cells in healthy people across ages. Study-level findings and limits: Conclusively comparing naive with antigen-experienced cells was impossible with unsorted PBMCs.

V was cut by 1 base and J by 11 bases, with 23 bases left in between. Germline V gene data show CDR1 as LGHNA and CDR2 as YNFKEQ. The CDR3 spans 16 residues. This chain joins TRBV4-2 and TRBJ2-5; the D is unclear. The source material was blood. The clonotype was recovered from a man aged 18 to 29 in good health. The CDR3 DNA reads TGTGCCAGCAGCCAAGTGTCAGGCCGGGTAAATGAAGGGCAGTACTTC. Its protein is CASSQVSGRVNEGQYF.